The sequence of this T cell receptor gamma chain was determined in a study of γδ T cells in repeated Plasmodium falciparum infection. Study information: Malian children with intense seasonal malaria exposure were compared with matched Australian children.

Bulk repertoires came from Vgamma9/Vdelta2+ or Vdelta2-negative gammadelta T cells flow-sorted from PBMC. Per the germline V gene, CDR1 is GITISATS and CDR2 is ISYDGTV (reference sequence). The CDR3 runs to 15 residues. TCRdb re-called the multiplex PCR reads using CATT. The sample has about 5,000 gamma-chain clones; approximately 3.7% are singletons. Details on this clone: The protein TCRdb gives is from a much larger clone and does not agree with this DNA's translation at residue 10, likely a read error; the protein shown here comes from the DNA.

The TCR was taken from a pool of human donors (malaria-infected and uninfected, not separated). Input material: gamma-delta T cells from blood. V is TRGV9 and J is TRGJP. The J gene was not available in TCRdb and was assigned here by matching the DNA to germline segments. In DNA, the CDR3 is TGTGCCTTGTGGGAGGTGCGGATGGGCAGAAAAATCAAGGTATTT. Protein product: CALWEVRMGRKIKVF.